This T cell receptor (beta chain) was sequenced in a study of human T cells and chemical hapten exposure. The CDR3 is 15 residues long. V shed 6 bases, J shed 2 bases, and the junction held 7 bases outside the gene matches. CDR1 is SQVTM and CDR2 is ANQGSEA in the germline V gene. From the RACE reads, TCRdb called clonotypes with MiXCR, one entry per CDR3 protein. The sample gives more than 95,000 distinct CDR3 sequences, 30% to 35% of which show up once; less than 3% is in the top ten. Regarding time point: patch test 3, about 24 weeks after DPC sensitization. Treatment indicated: therapeutic diphenylcyclopropenone sensitization with weekly scalp DPC.

Here the sequenced sample was whole blood, taken in connection with sensitization to the hapten diphenylcyclopropenone (DPC). This clonotype was sampled from a man aged 35-49 years with alopecia areata. Some clones in this sample may be carry-over from other donors' samples. This chain links TRBV29-1 with TRBJ2-3, with TRBD2 identical over 11 bases. CDR3 protein: CSVTGLAVFTDTQYF. The DNA for the CDR3 is TGCAGCGTCACGGGACTAGCGGTGTTCACAGATACGCAGTATTTT.